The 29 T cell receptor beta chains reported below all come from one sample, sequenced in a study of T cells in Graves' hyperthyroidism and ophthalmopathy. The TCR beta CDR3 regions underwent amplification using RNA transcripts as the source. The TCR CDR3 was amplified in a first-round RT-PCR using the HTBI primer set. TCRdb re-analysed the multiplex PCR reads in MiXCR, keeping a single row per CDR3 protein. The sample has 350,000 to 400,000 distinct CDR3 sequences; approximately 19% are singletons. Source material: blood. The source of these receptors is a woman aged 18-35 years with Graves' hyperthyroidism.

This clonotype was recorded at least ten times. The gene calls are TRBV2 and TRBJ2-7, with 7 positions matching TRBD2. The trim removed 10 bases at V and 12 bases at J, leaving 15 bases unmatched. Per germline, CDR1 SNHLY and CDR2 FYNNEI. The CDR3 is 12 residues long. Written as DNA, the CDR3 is TGTGCCACTACCGAGGGGAGAGCGGGGTTGTACTTC. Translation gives CATTEGRAGLYF. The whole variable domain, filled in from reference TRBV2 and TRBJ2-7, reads EPEVTQTPSHQVTQMGQEVILRCVPISNHLYFYWYRQILGQKVEFLVSFYNNEISEKSEIFDDQFSVERPDGSNFTLKIRSTKLEDSAMYFCATTEGRAGLYFGPGTRLTVT.

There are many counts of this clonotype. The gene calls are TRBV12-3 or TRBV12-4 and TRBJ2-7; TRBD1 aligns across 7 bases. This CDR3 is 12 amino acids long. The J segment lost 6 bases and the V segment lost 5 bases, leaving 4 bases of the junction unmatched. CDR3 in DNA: TGTGCCAGCAGTACAGGGACAGTCGAGCAGTACTTC. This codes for CASSTGTVEQYF.

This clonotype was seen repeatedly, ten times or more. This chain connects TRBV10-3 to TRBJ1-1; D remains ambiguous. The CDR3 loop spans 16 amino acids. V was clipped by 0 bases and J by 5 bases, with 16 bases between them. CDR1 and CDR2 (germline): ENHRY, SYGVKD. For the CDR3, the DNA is TGTGCCATCAGTGAGTCAGTACCATCCGAAAGAACTGAAGCTTTCTTT. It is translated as CAISESVPSERTEAFF.

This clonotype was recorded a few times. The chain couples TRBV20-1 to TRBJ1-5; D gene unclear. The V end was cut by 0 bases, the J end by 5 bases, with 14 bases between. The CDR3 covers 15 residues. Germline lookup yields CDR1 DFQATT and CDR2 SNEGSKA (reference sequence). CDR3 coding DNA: TGCAGTGCTAGAGAAGGGCCACCCCCTTATCAGCCCCAGCATTTT. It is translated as CSAREGPPPYQPQHF.

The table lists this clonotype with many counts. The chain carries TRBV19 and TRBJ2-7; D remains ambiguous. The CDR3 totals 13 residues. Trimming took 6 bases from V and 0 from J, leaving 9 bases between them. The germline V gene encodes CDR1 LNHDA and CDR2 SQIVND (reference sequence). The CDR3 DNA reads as TGTGCCAGTAGGGGCCCTCCCTCCTACGAGCAGTACTTC. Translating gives CASRGPPSYEQYF.

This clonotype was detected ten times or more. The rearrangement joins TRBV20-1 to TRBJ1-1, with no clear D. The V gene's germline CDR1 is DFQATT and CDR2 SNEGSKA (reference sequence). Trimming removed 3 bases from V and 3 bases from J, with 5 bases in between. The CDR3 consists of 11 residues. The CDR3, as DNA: TGCAGTGCTAGCCCCTACACTGAAGCTTTCTTT. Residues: CSASPYTEAFF.

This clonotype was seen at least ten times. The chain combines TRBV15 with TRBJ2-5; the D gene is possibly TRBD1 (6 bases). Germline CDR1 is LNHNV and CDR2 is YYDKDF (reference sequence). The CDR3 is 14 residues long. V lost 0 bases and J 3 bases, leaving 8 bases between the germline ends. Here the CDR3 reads CATSRERGKETQYF. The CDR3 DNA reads TGTGCCACCAGCAGAGAAAGGGGGAAAGAGACCCAGTACTTC.

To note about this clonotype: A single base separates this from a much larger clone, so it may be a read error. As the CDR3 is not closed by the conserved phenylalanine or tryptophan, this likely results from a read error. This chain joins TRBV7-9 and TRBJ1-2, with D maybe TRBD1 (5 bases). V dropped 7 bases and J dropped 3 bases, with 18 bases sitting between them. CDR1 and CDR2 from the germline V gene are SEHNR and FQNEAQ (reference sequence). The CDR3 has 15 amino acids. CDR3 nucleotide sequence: TGTGCCAGCACCCTTAGTGGGGGGTCTGACTATGGCTACACCTAC. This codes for CASTLSGGSDYGYTY.

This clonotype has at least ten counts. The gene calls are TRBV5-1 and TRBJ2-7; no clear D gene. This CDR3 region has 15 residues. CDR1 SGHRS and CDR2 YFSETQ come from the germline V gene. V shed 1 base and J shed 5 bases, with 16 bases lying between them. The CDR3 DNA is TGCGCCAGCAGCTTGTTGCGGAATACCTGGGACGAGCAGTACTTC. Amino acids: CASSLLRNTWDEQYF.

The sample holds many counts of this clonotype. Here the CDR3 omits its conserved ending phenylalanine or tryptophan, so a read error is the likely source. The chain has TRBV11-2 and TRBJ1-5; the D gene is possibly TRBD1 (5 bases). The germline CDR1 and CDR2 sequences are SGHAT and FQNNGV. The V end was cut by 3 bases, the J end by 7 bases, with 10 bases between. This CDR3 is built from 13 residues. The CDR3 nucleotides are TGTGCCAGCAGCTTTCCAGGACACCAGCCCCAGCATCTT. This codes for CASSFPGHQPQHL.

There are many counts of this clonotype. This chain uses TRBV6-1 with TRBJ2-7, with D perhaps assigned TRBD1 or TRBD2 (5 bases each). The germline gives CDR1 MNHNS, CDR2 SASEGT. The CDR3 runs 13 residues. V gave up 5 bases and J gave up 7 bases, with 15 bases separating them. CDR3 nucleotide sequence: TGTGCCAGCAGTCAATTCAGGGACCGGGAGCAGTACTTC. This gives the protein CASSQFRDREQYF.

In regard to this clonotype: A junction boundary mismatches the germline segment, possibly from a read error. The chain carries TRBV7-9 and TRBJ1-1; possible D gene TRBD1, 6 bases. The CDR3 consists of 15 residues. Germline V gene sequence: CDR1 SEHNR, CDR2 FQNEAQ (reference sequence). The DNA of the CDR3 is TGTGCCAGCAGCTTACGGGGGGCGGTAGGCACTGATGCTTTCTTT. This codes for CASSLRGAVGTDAFF.

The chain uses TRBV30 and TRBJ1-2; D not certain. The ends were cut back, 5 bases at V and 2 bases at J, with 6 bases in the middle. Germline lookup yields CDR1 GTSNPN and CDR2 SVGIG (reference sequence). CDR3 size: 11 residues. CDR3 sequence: CAWGMNYGYTF. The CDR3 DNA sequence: TGTGCCTGGGGTATGAACTATGGCTACACCTTC.

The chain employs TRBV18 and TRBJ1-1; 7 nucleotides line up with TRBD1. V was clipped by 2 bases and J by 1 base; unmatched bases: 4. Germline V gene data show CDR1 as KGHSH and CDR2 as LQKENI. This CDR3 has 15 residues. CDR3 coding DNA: TGTGCCAGCTCACCATTTACAGGGGCGAACACTGAAGCTTTCTTT. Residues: CASSPFTGANTEAFF.

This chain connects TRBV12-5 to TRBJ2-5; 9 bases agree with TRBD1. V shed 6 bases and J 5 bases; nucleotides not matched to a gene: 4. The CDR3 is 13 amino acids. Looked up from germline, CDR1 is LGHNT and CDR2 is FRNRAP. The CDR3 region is CASGVDRGETQYF. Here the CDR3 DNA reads TGTGCTAGTGGCGTTGACAGGGGGGAGACCCAGTACTTC.

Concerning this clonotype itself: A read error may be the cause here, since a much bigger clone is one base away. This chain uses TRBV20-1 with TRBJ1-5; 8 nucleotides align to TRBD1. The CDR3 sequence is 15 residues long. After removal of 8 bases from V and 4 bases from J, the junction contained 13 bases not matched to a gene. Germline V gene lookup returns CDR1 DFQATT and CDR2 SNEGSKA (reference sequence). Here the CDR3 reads CSTSKLDRENQPQHF. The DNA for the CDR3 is TGCAGTACGAGCAAACTGGACAGGGAGAATCAGCCCCAGCATTTT.

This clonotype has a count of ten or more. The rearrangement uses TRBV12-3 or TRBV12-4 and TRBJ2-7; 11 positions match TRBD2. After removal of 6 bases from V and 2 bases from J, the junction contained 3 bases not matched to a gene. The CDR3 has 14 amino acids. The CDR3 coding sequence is TGTGCCAGCAGCTTGGGACTAGCGGCCTACGAGCAGTACTTC. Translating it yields CASSLGLAAYEQYF.

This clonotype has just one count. The DNA for the CDR3 is TGTGCCTGGAGTGTTTTTTCAAACACTGAAGCTTTCTTT. Translating it yields CAWSVFSNTEAFF. The chain couples TRBV30 to TRBJ1-1; D not resolved. Germline CDR1 reads GTSNPN; CDR2 reads SVGIG (reference sequence). The CDR3 has 13 residues. The V end was cut by 0 bases, the J end by 2 bases, with 7 bases between.

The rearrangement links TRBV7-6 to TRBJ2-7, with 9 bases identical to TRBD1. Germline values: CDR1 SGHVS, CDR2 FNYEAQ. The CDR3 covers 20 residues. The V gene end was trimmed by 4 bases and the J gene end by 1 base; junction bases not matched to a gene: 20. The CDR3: CASSSPGQGHKTTNSYEQYF. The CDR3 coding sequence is TGTGCCAGCAGCTCCCCGGGACAGGGTCATAAGACTACCAATTCCTACGAGCAGTACTTC.

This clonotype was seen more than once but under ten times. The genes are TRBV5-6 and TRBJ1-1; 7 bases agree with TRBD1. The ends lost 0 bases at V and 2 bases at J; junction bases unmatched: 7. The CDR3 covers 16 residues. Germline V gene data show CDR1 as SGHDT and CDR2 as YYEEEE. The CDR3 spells CASSLDGGTDNTEAFF. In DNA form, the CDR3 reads TGTGCCAGCAGCTTGGACGGGGGGACAGACAACACTGAAGCTTTCTTT.

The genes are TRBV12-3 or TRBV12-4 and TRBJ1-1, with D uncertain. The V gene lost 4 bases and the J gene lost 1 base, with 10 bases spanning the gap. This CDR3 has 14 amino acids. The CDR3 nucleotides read TGTGCCAGCAGTTCCTCCCCGAAGAACACTGAAGCTTTCTTT. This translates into CASSSSPKNTEAFF.

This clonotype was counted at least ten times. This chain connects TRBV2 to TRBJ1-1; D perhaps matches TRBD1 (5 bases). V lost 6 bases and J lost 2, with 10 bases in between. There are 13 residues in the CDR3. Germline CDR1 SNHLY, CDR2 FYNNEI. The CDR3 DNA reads TGTGCCAGCAGGGGGGACGGAAACACTGAAGCTTTCTTT. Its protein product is CASRGDGNTEAFF.

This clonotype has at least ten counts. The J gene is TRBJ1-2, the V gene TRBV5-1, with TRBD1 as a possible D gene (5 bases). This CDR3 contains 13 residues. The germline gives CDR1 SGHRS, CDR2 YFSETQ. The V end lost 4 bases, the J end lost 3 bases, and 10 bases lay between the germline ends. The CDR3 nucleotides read TGCGCCAGCAGCCCGGGACTGGACTATGGCTACACCTTC. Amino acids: CASSPGLDYGYTF.

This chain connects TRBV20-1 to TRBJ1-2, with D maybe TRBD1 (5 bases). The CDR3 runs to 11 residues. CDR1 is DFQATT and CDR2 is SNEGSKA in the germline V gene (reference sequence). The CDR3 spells CRAGTFRGYTF. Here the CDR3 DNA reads TGCAGGGCCGGGACTTTTCGGGGCTACACCTTC.

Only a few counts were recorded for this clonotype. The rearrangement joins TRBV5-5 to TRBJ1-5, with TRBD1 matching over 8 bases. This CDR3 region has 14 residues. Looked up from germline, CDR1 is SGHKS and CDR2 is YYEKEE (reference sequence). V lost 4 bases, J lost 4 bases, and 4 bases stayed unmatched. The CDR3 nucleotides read TGTGCCAGCAGCCAGGGACAGGCTAATCAGCCCCAGCATTTT. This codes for CASSQGQANQPQHF.

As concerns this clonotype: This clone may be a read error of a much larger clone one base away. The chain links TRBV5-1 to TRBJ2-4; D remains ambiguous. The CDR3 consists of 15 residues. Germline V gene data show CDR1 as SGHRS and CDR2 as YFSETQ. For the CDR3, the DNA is TGCGCCAGCAGCTTGGAGCCGTTAGCCAAAAACATTAAGTACTTC. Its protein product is CASSLEPLAKNIKYF.

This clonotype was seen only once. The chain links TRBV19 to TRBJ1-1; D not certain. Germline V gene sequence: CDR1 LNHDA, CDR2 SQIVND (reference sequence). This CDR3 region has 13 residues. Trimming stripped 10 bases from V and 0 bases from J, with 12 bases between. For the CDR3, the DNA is TGTGCCACCTCCAAGGCAGTGAACACTGAAGCTTTCTTT. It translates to CATSKAVNTEAFF.

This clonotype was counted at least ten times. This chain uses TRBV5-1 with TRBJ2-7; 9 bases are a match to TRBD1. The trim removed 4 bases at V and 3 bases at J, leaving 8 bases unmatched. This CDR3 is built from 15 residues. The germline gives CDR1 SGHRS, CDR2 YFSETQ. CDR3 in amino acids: CASSTVPGQGYEQYF. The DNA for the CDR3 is TGCGCCAGCAGCACAGTCCCGGGACAGGGCTACGAGCAGTACTTC.

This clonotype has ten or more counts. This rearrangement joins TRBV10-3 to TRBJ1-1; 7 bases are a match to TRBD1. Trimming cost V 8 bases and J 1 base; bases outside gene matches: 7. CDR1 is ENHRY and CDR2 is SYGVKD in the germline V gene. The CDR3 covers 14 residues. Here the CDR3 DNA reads TGTGCCATCGGGGTGGGACAGAGGAACACTGAAGCTTTCTTT. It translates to CAIGVGQRNTEAFF.